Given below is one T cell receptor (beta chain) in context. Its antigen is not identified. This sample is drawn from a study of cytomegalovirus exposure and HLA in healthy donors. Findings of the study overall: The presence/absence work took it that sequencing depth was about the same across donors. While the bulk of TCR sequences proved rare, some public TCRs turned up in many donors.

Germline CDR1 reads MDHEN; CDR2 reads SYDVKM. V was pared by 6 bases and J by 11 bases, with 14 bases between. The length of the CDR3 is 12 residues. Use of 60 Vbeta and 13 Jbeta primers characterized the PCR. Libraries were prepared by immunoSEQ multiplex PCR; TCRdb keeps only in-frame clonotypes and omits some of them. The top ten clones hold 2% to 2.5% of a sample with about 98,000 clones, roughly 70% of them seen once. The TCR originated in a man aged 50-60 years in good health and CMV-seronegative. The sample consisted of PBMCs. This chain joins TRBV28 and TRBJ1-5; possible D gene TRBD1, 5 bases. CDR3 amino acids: CASSMTKGSQHF. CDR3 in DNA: TGTGCCAGCAGCATGACGAAGGGGTCCCAGCATTTT.